The 18 T cell receptor beta chains in this list originate from one sample, sequenced in a study of immune evolution from preneoplasia to lung adenocarcinoma. Clones were read by immunoSEQ multiplex PCR, and TCRdb kept only the in-frame ones, dropping some. The profile shows under 3,500 clones, less than 90% of them singletons. Sequenced input: FFPE adjacent normal lung tissue. The receptor set was obtained from a person in their 40s with lung adenocarcinoma.

The rearrangement uses TRBV9 and TRBJ2-5; D may be TRBD2 (7 bases). Trimming pared 4 bases from V and 3 bases from J, leaving 19 bases between. Per the germline V gene, CDR1 is SGDLS and CDR2 is YYNGEE. The CDR3 is made up of 16 amino acids. This CDR3 is CASSLRGASWEETQYF. The CDR3 DNA reads as TGTGCCAGCAGCCTTCGGGGGGCTTCCTGGGAAGAGACCCAGTACTTC.

The V gene is TRBV29-1, the J gene TRBJ2-5, with D perhaps matching TRBD2 (6 bases). This CDR3 contains 13 residues. V dropped 6 bases and J dropped 2 bases, with 13 bases sitting between them. CDR1 is SQVTM and CDR2 is ANQGSEA in the germline V gene. The CDR3 coding sequence is TGCAGCGTGGGGACTGCCCCTCAAGAGACCCAGTACTTC. This codes for CSVGTAPQETQYF.

J is TRBJ1-2 and V is TRBV5-4, with no clear D. From germline, CDR1 is SGHNT and CDR2 YYREEE (reference sequence). The CDR3 extends over 14 amino acids. V dropped 1 base and J dropped 7 bases, with 14 bases sitting between them. CDR3: CASSLNNRGSGYTF. In DNA, the CDR3 is TGTGCCAGCAGCTTGAATAACCGGGGTAGTGGCTACACCTTC.

A few counts support this clone. J is TRBJ2-3 and V is TRBV10-1, with 10 bases identical to TRBD2. CDR1 and CDR2 (germline): WNHNN, SYGVQD (reference sequence). CDR3 length: 16 residues. The V segment lost 3 bases and the J segment 6 bases; nucleotides outside the gene matches: 9. CDR3 sequence reads: CASSDSSGGAADTQYF. CDR3 nucleotide sequence: TGCGCCAGCAGTGATAGCAGCGGGGGGGCAGCCGATACGCAGTATTTT.

The rearrangement uses TRBV10-3 and TRBJ1-5; TRBD1 might be the D (5 bases). The CDR3 has 16 residues. Germline CDR1 ENHRY, CDR2 SYGVKD. The ends were cut back, 6 bases at V and 6 bases at J, with 21 bases in the middle. Here the CDR3 DNA reads TGTGCCATCAGGACGTCCGACAGCGAGATCGGTCAGCCCCAGCATTTT. As protein: CAIRTSDSEIGQPQHF.

V is TRBV15 and J is TRBJ1-2, with TRBD1 as a possible D gene (5 bases). Germline V gene lookup returns CDR1 LNHNV and CDR2 YYDKDF (reference sequence). Trimming removed 1 base from V and 8 bases from J, with 8 bases in between. The CDR3 is 12 amino acids. In nucleotides, the CDR3 is TGTGCCACCAGCAGAGCAGGGTTCGGCTACACCTTC. It translates to CATSRAGFGYTF.

The chain carries TRBV4-1 and TRBJ1-1; D may be TRBD1 (6 bases). CDR3 length: 16 amino acids. CDR1 and CDR2 (germline): MGHRA, YSYEKL. With 0 bases removed from V and 5 bases from J, the gap between germline ends came to 16 bases. CDR3 sequence reads: CASSQEGGTRGTEAFF. The DNA for the CDR3 is TGCGCCAGCAGCCAAGAGGGGGGTACCAGGGGTACTGAAGCTTTCTTT.

The J gene is TRBJ1-1, the V gene TRBV6-5; D uncertain. CDR1 and CDR2 from the germline V gene are MNHEY and SVGAGI. Trimming cost V 1 base and J 4 bases, with 7 bases left between them. The CDR3 is 13 residues long. CDR3 in amino acids: CASSYYPVTEAFF. CDR3 nucleotide sequence: TGTGCCAGCAGTTACTACCCAGTCACTGAAGCTTTCTTT.

DNA for the CDR3: TGTGCCAGCAGTGAAGTGTCCGCAATCTTAGGCCAGCCCCAGCATTTT. This translates into CASSEVSAILGQPQHF. The rearrangement uses TRBV6-1 and TRBJ1-5; D is unclear. Trimming removed 1 base from V and 7 bases from J, with 17 bases in between. The CDR3 covers 16 residues. Germline loops: CDR1 MNHNS, CDR2 SASEGT.

In nucleotides, the CDR3 is TGTGCCTGGAGCTTGGGGGGGACAGAGCGAGGTCAGCCCCAGCATTTT. Translating it yields CAWSLGGTERGQPQHF. V is TRBV30 and J is TRBJ1-5; 7 bases match TRBD1. V lost 3 bases to trimming and J lost 6 bases; unmatched junction nucleotides: 14. CDR1 and CDR2 from the germline V gene are GTSNPN and SVGIG (reference sequence). There are 16 residues in the CDR3.

V gene TRBV9 combines with J gene TRBJ1-1, with D possibly being TRBD1 (6 bases). Looked up from germline, CDR1 is SGDLS and CDR2 is YYNGEE. V shed 0 bases and J shed 4 bases, with 10 bases lying between them. This CDR3 contains 14 residues. In nucleotides, the CDR3 is TGTGCCAGCAGCGTAGAACTAGGGGGCACTGAAGCTTTCTTT. Its protein product is CASSVELGGTEAFF.

The table lists this clone with a count of one. The chain couples TRBV27 to TRBJ1-1; D is ambiguous. Germline assignment: CDR1 MNHEY and CDR2 SMNVEV (reference sequence). This CDR3 has 14 amino acids. The V end was cut by 4 bases, the J end by 1 base, with 10 bases between. The CDR3 DNA is TGTGCCAGCAGTTCTTACCAGAGGAACACTGAAGCTTTCTTT. Its protein is CASSSYQRNTEAFF.

Details on this clone: One end of the junction varies from germline; a read error may be responsible. The chain employs TRBV2 and TRBJ2-1, with 8 bases identical to TRBD2. From germline, CDR1 is SNHLY and CDR2 FYNNEI. The CDR3 has 15 residues. DNA of the CDR3: TGTGCCAACAGTAAAGCGGGAGAGGCCTACAATGAGCAGTTCTTC. As protein: CANSKAGEAYNEQFF.

V and J are TRBV7-6 and TRBJ2-7; 10 bases line up with TRBD2. This CDR3 is built from 15 residues. CDR1 is SGHVS and CDR2 is FNYEAQ in the germline V gene. After removal of 1 base from V and 2 bases from J, the junction contained 2 bases not matched to a gene. The CDR3 sequence is CASSLVAGGTYEQYF. CDR3 DNA: TGTGCCAGCAGCTTAGTAGCGGGAGGAACCTACGAGCAGTACTTC.

V and J are TRBV30 and TRBJ1-2, with a possible D match to TRBD1 (5 bases). The germline V gene encodes CDR1 GTSNPN and CDR2 SVGIG (reference sequence). The CDR3 loop spans 13 amino acids. V dropped 7 bases and J dropped 0 bases, with 12 bases sitting between them. The CDR3 DNA reads as TGTGCCTCACCAGGGAAATCTAACTATGGCTACACCTTC. This codes for CASPGKSNYGYTF.

The genes are TRBV29-1 and TRBJ2-3; D is unresolved. Trimming removed 1 base from V and 2 bases from J, with 10 bases in between. The CDR3 length is 14 residues. The germline V gene encodes CDR1 SQVTM and CDR2 ANQGSEA. CDR3 sequence reads: CSVEVGRTTDTQYF. The CDR3 DNA follows: TGCAGCGTTGAAGTAGGTAGAACCACAGATACGCAGTATTTT.

The gene calls are TRBV4-2 and TRBJ2-2, with TRBD1 matching 8 bases. The germline V gene encodes CDR1 LGHNA and CDR2 YNFKEQ. CDR3 size: 15 residues. V dropped 3 bases and J dropped 3; count of bases not matched to a gene: 3. The CDR3 region is CASSQGTGHTGELFF. The CDR3 nucleotides read TGTGCCAGCAGCCAGGGGACAGGTCACACCGGGGAGCTGTTTTTT.

V usage is TRBV27 and J usage is TRBJ2-5; D gene uncertain. The germline CDR1 and CDR2 sequences are MNHEY and SMNVEV (reference sequence). The length of the CDR3 is 16 residues. Deletions cut 3 bases from V and 2 bases from J, with 16 bases between. Here the CDR3 DNA reads TGTGCCAGCAGTTTCCCGGCCCCCATCATACAAGAGACCCAGTACTTC. This sequence encodes CASSFPAPIIQETQYF.